This is a list of T cell receptor beta chains from one sample in a study of control samples from healthy donors and cancer patients. Some clones are missing from TCRdb's copy, which holds only in-frame ones; the method was immunoSEQ multiplex PCR. The sample has about 94,000 clones; 75% to 95% are singletons. The specimen was blood. The receptors come from a woman aged 18-30 years in good health. Each CDR3 is given with its conserved first and last residue. The order of the fields is clone size, J gene, V gene, D gene, CDR3 protein, CDR3 DNA. The D gene is left open where the match is weak. The size entry is marked missing in some rows and otherwise reads once, few, many or a size class.

-	TRBJ2-2	TRBV5-1	-	CASSGVGDRTGELFF	TGCGCCAGCAGCGGGGTGGGAGATCGCACCGGGGAGCTGTTTTTT
-	TRBJ1-6	TRBV6-5	TRBD1	CASTEDREDSLHF	TGTGCCAGCACCGAGGACAGGGAGGATTCCCTCCACTTT
-	TRBJ2-1	TRBV9	-	CASSVGDYNEQFF	TGTGCCAGCAGCGTAGGGGACTACAATGAGCAGTTCTTC
-	TRBJ1-5	TRBV6-5	-	CASSYSRLNNQPQHF	TGTGCCAGCAGTTACAGCAGGCTTAACAATCAGCCCCAGCATTTT
-	TRBJ1-3	TRBV7-2	-	CASSSPVSGNTIYF	TGTGCCAGCAGTTCCCCCGTCTCTGGAAACACCATATATTTT
-	TRBJ2-7	TRBV9	-	CASSVNILDEQYF	TGTGCCAGCAGCGTCAACATCTTGGACGAGCAGTACTTC
-	TRBJ2-5	TRBV6-5	-	CASSSGDRGQYF	TGTGCCAGCAGTTCAGGGGATAGGGGCCAGTACTTC
-	TRBJ2-2	TRBV18	-	CASSPQRGSGELFF	TGTGCCAGCTCACCCCAAAGAGGTTCCGGGGAGCTGTTTTTT
-	TRBJ1-2	TRBV7-2	-	CASSFRTSNYGYTF	TGTGCCAGCAGCTTCCGGACTTCTAACTATGGCTACACCTTC
-	TRBJ2-3	TRBV7-9	TRBD2	CASSLGTSGTDTQYF	TGTGCCAGCAGCTTAGGAACTAGCGGCACAGATACGCAGTATTTT
-	TRBJ1-3	TRBV18	-	CASSLGNTIYF	TGTGCCAGCTCACTCGGAAACACCATATATTTT
-	TRBJ1-2	TRBV19	-	CASSIGVGNYGYTF	TGTGCCAGTAGTATAGGAGTTGGCAACTATGGCTACACCTTC
-	TRBJ2-5	TRBV4-2	-	CASSQDLPAARPQYF	TGTGCCAGCAGCCAAGATCTCCCAGCGGCCCGCCCCCAGTACTTC
-	TRBJ2-4	TRBV7-9	-	CASSLEGSKNIQYF	TGTGCCAGCAGCTTAGAGGGGTCCAAAAACATTCAGTACTTC
-	TRBJ1-2	TRBV29-1	TRBD1	CSVPGQGSYTF	TGCAGCGTTCCCGGACAGGGAAGCTACACCTTC
-	TRBJ2-7	TRBV2	-	CASSGLGTARYEQYF	TGTGCCAGCAGTGGATTAGGAACGGCGCGCTACGAGCAGTACTTC
-	TRBJ2-1	TRBV10-1	-	CASSGGSYNEQFF	TGCGCCAGCAGTGGGGGGTCCTACAATGAGCAGTTCTTC
-	TRBJ2-7	TRBV7-8	-	CASSLVAGPLSYEQYF	TGTGCCAGCAGCTTAGTAGCAGGTCCTCTTTCCTACGAGCAGTACTTC
-	TRBJ2-5	TRBV25-1	-	CASQGWGHETQYF	TGTGCCAGCCAGGGTTGGGGACATGAGACCCAGTACTTC
-	TRBJ2-1	TRBV7-9	-	CATGTGNNEQFF	TGTGCCACGGGGACCGGGAACAATGAGCAGTTCTTC
-	TRBJ1-4	TRBV19	TRBD1	CASSIAFGTGEEKLFF	TGTGCCAGTAGTATAGCATTCGGGACAGGGGAGGAAAAACTGTTTTTT
-	TRBJ1-5	TRBV19	-	CASRYRDTEYPQHF	TGTGCCAGTCGTTACCGGGACACTGAATATCCCCAGCATTTT
-	TRBJ2-7	TRBV3-1/TRBV3-2	-	CASSQLGRGEQYF	TGTGCCAGCAGCCAATTGGGACGGGGGGAGCAGTACTTC
few	TRBJ1-2	TRBV12-3/TRBV12-4	-	CASSLAGHSLHTF	TGTGCCAGCAGTTTAGCAGGTCATAGTCTTCACACCTTC
once	TRBJ1-3	TRBV7-2	-	CASSLKPLASGNTIYF	TGTGCCAGCAGCCTAAAACCCCTAGCCTCTGGAAACACCATATATTTT
-	TRBJ2-3	TRBV9	-	CASSVGPFEGDTQYF	TGTGCCAGCAGCGTTGGTCCCTTCGAAGGAGATACGCAGTATTTT
-	TRBJ1-2	TRBV5-1	TRBD1	CASSTAGQGYGYTF	TGCGCCAGCAGCACCGCCGGACAGGGCTATGGCTACACCTTC
-	TRBJ2-6	TRBV27	-	CASRFWALNSGANVLTF	TGTGCCAGCAGATTCTGGGCACTTAACTCTGGGGCCAACGTCCTGACTTTC
-	TRBJ2-5	TRBV5-1	-	CASSFLETQYF	TGCGCCAGCAGCTTTTTAGAGACCCAGTACTTC
once	TRBJ2-7	TRBV4-1	-	CASSQEGRGYEQYF	TGCGCCAGCAGCCAAGAGGGTAGGGGCTACGAGCAGTACTTC
-	TRBJ1-2	TRBV11-2	-	CASSLEQNYGYTF	TGTGCCAGCAGCTTAGAGCAGAACTATGGCTACACCTTC
-	TRBJ1-1	TRBV7-3	-	CASSLRPGTEAFF	TGTGCCAGCAGCTTAAGGCCCGGCACTGAAGCTTTCTTT
-	TRBJ1-1	TRBV2	TRBD1	CASRVDRMNTEAFF	TGTGCCAGCAGGGTGGACAGGATGAACACTGAAGCTTTCTTT
-	TRBJ2-5	TRBV12-3/TRBV12-4	-	CASSRLSQETQYF	TGTGCCAGCAGTCGTCTATCACAAGAGACCCAGTACTTC
-	TRBJ2-5	TRBV5-1	-	CASSLTGETQYF	TGCGCCAGCAGCTTGACGGGAGAGACCCAGTACTTC
-	TRBJ1-4	TRBV11-2	TRBD1	CASSVRQQGLSEKLFF	TGTGCCAGCAGCGTCAGGCAACAGGGGTTGTCCGAAAAACTGTTTTTT
-	TRBJ1-2	TRBV6-1	TRBD1	CASSGIRTGWQGGYTF	TGTGCCAGCAGTGGAATCCGGACAGGGTGGCAAGGTGGCTACACCTTC
-	TRBJ2-7	TRBV9	TRBD1	CASTPGQGISMAYEQYF	TGTGCCAGCACACCCGGACAGGGCATTTCTATGGCCTACGAGCAGTACTTC
-	TRBJ1-4	TRBV15	-	CATSSGLREKLFF	TGTGCCACCAGCAGCGGGTTGAGGGAAAAACTGTTTTTT
once	TRBJ2-5	TRBV19	-	CASSGPGSDTETQYF	TGTGCCAGTAGTGGTCCGGGTTCGGATACGGAGACCCAGTACTTC
-	TRBJ1-2	TRBV15	-	CATSRDQGPYGYTF	TGTGCCACCAGCAGAGATCAGGGCCCCTATGGCTACACCTTC
once	TRBJ2-7	TRBV6-5	-	CASSYSTAYTYEQYF	TGTGCCAGCAGTTACTCGACAGCCTATACCTACGAGCAGTACTTC
-	TRBJ2-3	TRBV27	-	CASSHTGDTQYF	TGTGCCAGCAGTCATACCGGGGATACGCAGTATTTT
-	TRBJ1-2	TRBV11-2	-	CASSPVRGRIHYGYTF	TGTGCCAGCAGCCCTGTCCGGGGCCGGATCCACTATGGCTACACCTTC
few	TRBJ2-1	TRBV2	TRBD2	CASSGGGAYEQFF	TGTGCCAGCAGTGGCGGGGGGGCCTATGAGCAGTTCTTC
-	TRBJ1-2	TRBV6-1	-	CASSEVGGSNYGYTF	TGTGCCAGCAGTGAAGTGGGCGGATCTAACTATGGCTACACCTTC
once	TRBJ2-1	TRBV24-1	TRBD1	CATSDPTDRGPVEQFF	TGTGCCACCAGTGACCCCACTGACAGGGGGCCGGTTGAGCAGTTCTTC
once	TRBJ1-1	TRBV12-5	-	CASGTTGFPNTEAFF	TGTGCTAGTGGGACAACAGGGTTTCCGAACACTGAAGCTTTCTTT
-	TRBJ2-1	TRBV20-1	TRBD1	CSARTGQGQFF	TGCAGTGCTAGAACCGGACAGGGACAGTTCTTC
-	TRBJ1-2	TRBV5-8	TRBD1	CASSYRGVFLGYGYTF	TGTGCCAGCAGCTACAGGGGTGTTTTTCTAGGCTATGGCTACACCTTC
-	TRBJ1-2	TRBV2	-	CASSKTQTANYGYTF	TGTGCCAGCAGCAAAACCCAGACAGCTAACTATGGCTACACCTTC
-	TRBJ2-3	TRBV11-2	TRBD2	CASSLRESRGGPDTQYF	TGTGCCAGCAGCTTAAGGGAATCCCGGGGGGGACCAGATACGCAGTATTTT
-	TRBJ2-3	TRBV18	-	CASSPQWGDTQYF	TGTGCCAGCTCACCGCAGTGGGGAGATACGCAGTATTTT
-	TRBJ1-2	TRBV6-5	-	CASSYDGSWGYTF	TGTGCCAGCAGTTACGACGGTTCATGGGGCTACACCTTC
-	TRBJ1-2	TRBV27	TRBD1	CASCGQGAGANYGYTF	TGTGCCAGCTGCGGACAGGGGGCCGGGGCTAACTATGGCTACACCTTC
-	TRBJ1-6	TRBV5-8	TRBD1	CASSLGQGRVRALHF	TGTGCCAGCAGCTTGGGACAGGGCAGGGTAAGGGCCCTCCACTTT
-	TRBJ1-2	TRBV7-9	-	CASTRDGNYGCTF	TGTGCCAGCACGCGCGACGGTAACTATGGCTGCACCTTC
-	TRBJ1-1	TRBV6-5	-	CASSYRSDAFF	TGTGCCAGCAGTTATCGGTCTGACGCTTTCTTT
-	TRBJ2-2	TRBV4-1	-	CASSQEKEIRKNTGELFF	TGCGCCAGCAGCCAAGAGAAGGAAATCCGGAAGAACACCGGGGAGCTGTTTTTT